These 13 T cell receptor beta chains share one sample of origin, sequenced in a study of cytomegalovirus exposure and HLA in healthy donors. Vbeta (60) and Jbeta (13) primers were used in the PCR. Sequencing used immunoSEQ multiplex PCR; TCRdb keeps in-frame clones, though not all of them. This sample yields around 150,000 clones, of which roughly 82% are seen a single time; around 6.1% belongs to the top ten. Sequencing input: PBMCs. Receptors were obtained from a man younger than 45 in good health and CMV-seropositive.

The chain couples TRBV27 to TRBJ2-7, with 10 nucleotides matching TRBD2. Germline values: CDR1 MNHEY, CDR2 SMNVEV (reference sequence). The CDR3 spans 14 residues. V was pared by 2 bases and J by 3 bases, with 1 base of the junction left unmatched. CDR3 coding DNA: TGTGCCAGCAGTTTAAAGCGGGAGGGCTACGAGCAGTACTTC. It encodes CASSLKREGYEQYF.

The chain combines TRBV9 with TRBJ2-5; D gene unclear. The end of the DNA fits TRBJ2-7 better, so the J call may be wrong. CDR1 and CDR2 (germline): SGDLS, YYNGEE. CDR3 length equals 14 residues. The CDR3 is CASSVAPAAHEQYF. The CDR3, as DNA: TGTGCCAGCAGCGTGGCCCCGGCGGCCCACGAGCAGTACTTC.

This chain links TRBV5-6 with TRBJ2-3; 11 bases fit TRBD2. Germline V lookup: CDR1 SGHDT, CDR2 YYEEEE. The ends lost 1 base at V and 0 bases at J; junction bases unmatched: 10. CDR3 length: 19 residues. CDR3 in DNA: TGTGCCAGCAGCTTGTGGGCCGGGACTAGCGGACCTAGCACAGATACGCAGTATTTT. This translates into CASSLWAGTSGPSTDTQYF.

This clone was seen a handful of times. The rearrangement joins TRBV10-3 to TRBJ1-1; the D gene is possibly TRBD1 (6 bases). Germline V gives CDR1 ENHRY, CDR2 SYGVKD. This CDR3 region has 11 residues. The V end lost 10 bases, the J end lost 1 base, and 7 bases lay between the germline ends. CDR3 sequence reads: CATGQNTEAFF. CDR3 coding DNA: TGTGCCACGGGACAGAACACTGAAGCTTTCTTT.

This rearrangement joins TRBV27 to TRBJ2-2; 10 bases line up with TRBD1. The germline V gene encodes CDR1 MNHEY and CDR2 SMNVEV (reference sequence). The CDR3 contains 15 residues. V lost 5 bases, J lost 6 bases, and 6 bases stayed unmatched. The CDR3 here is CASSLTGTGAGELFF. In nucleotides, the CDR3 is TGTGCCAGCAGTCTCACCGGGACAGGGGCCGGGGAGCTGTTTTTT.

The V call is TRBV28, the J call TRBJ1-5, with 9 bases matching TRBD1. The germline gives CDR1 MDHEN, CDR2 SYDVKM. Trimming took 4 bases from V and 1 from J; bases not matched to a gene: 2. CDR3 length: 15 residues. The CDR3 DNA sequence: TGTGCCAGCAGTTGGGGACAGGGAAGCAATCAGCCCCAGCATTTT. It specifies CASSWGQGSNQPQHF.

This clone came up once. The junction departs from germline at one end; a sequencing error may be responsible. The V gene is TRBV7-9, the J gene TRBJ2-5; TRBD2 might be the D (5 bases). The length of the CDR3 is 12 residues. Germline V lookup: CDR1 SEHNR, CDR2 FQNEAQ (reference sequence). This chain's CDR3 is CSSSLVAETQYF. CDR3 coding DNA: TGTTCCAGCAGCTTAGTAGCGGAGACCCAGTACTTC.

The chain links TRBV6-5 to TRBJ1-1, with 7 bases that match TRBD1. V dropped 6 bases and J dropped 6; count of bases not matched to a gene: 7. The CDR3 has 13 amino acids. Germline lookup yields CDR1 MNHEY and CDR2 SVGAGI. The CDR3 coding sequence is TGTGCCAGCAGCAGGGGACAGTTCCCTGAAGCTTTCTTT. This gives the protein CASSRGQFPEAFF.

The genes are TRBV5-6 and TRBJ1-2; D is unclear. The CDR3 is 12 residues long. V gave up 0 bases and J gave up 8 bases, with 8 bases separating them. The germline V gene has CDR1 SGHDT and CDR2 YYEEEE. The CDR3 sequence: CASSLAVQGYTF. The CDR3 DNA follows: TGTGCCAGCAGCTTGGCGGTTCAAGGCTACACCTTC.

This clone was counted between two and nine times. The V and J genes are TRBV11-2 and TRBJ2-2; no clear D gene. The germline CDR1 and CDR2 sequences are SGHAT and FQNNGV. This CDR3 has 13 residues. V was shortened by 0 bases and J by 5 bases, with 4 bases between the two germline ends. For the CDR3, the DNA is TGTGCCAGCAGCTTAGATCCTACCGGGGAGCTGTTTTTT. This gives the protein CASSLDPTGELFF. The whole variable domain, remainder taken from reference TRBV11-2 and TRBJ2-2, is EAGVAQSPRYKIIEKRQSVAFWCNPISGHATLYWYQQILGQGPKLLIQFQNNGVVDDSQLPKDRFSAERLKGVDSTLKIQPAKLEDSAVYLCASSLDPTGELFFGEGSRLTVL.

The CDR3 nucleotides read TGTGCCAGCAGTGACGGTACCCCAGGCGGGGAGCTGTTTTTT. It yields the protein CASSDGTPGGELFF. The rearrangement uses TRBV6-4 and TRBJ2-2, with no clear D. The germline V and J ends were trimmed by 2 bases and 7 bases, with 11 bases remaining between them. CDR3 size: 14 residues. The germline V gene encodes CDR1 MRHNA and CDR2 SNTAGT.

This clone was counted between two and nine times. The V call is TRBV6-1, the J call TRBJ2-3; 7 bases align to TRBD2. After removal of 2 bases from V and 2 bases from J, the junction contained 7 bases not matched to a gene. The CDR3 has 16 residues. The germline V gene has CDR1 MNHNS and CDR2 SASEGT. Written as DNA, the CDR3 is TGTGCCAGCAGTGAAAGTCCCGGACTAGACACAGATACGCAGTATTTT. Translation: CASSESPGLDTDTQYF.

This clone is a singleton in its sample. This chain uses TRBV2 with TRBJ2-3, with TRBD2 matching over 15 bases. The CDR3 consists of 17 residues. CDR1 is SNHLY, CDR2 FYNNEI, per germline. The junction had 8 bases not matched to a gene; V was cut back by 6 bases and J by 4 bases. CDR3 protein: CASSVGTSGRRSDTQYF. The CDR3 coding sequence is TGTGCCAGCAGCGTCGGGACTAGCGGGAGGAGGTCAGATACGCAGTATTTT.